Below are 23 T cell receptor beta chains sequenced from a single sample in a study of blood T cell repertoires in COVID-19. Libraries were prepared by immunoSEQ multiplex PCR; TCRdb keeps only in-frame clonotypes and omits some of them. The sample records nearly 200,000 clones, roughly nine tenths being singletons. Sequencing was performed on peripheral blood. The receptors shown here come from a woman in her 70s with acute or convalescent COVID-19.

The J gene is TRBJ2-5, the V gene TRBV18; D uncertain. V was trimmed by 3 bases and J by 4 bases, leaving 12 bases between them. Germline V CDR1 and CDR2: KGHSH, LQKENI. CDR3 length: 14 amino acids. The CDR3 DNA reads as TGTGCCAGCTCACCGTCTCTATCAGGAGAGACCCAGTACTTC. Translating gives CASSPSLSGETQYF. The full variable domain, rest sourced from reference TRBV18 and TRBJ2-5, is NAGVMQNPRHLVRRRGQEARLRCSPMKGHSHVYWYRQLPEEGLKFMVYLQKENIIDESGMPKERFSAEFPKEGPSILRIQQVVRGDSAAYFCASSPSLSGETQYFGPGTRLLVL.

V usage is TRBV11-2 and J usage is TRBJ2-2; 7 nucleotides match TRBD2. The CDR3 is made up of 15 amino acids. Germline-derived CDR1 and CDR2 are SGHAT and FQNNGV. Trimming removed 4 bases from V and 4 bases from J; junction bases left unmatched: 6. CDR3: CASSSGLVITGELFF. For the CDR3, the DNA is TGTGCCAGCAGCTCCGGACTAGTAATCACCGGGGAGCTGTTTTTT.

The chain has TRBV11-2 and TRBJ1-5; D call uncertain. Germline V gives CDR1 SGHAT, CDR2 FQNNGV. V was trimmed by 4 bases and J by 1 base, leaving 5 bases between them. The CDR3 sequence is 13 residues long. This CDR3 is CASSSQSNQPQHF. CDR3 nucleotides: TGTGCCAGCAGCTCCCAAAGCAATCAGCCCCAGCATTTT.

This sequence joins TRBV4-1 and TRBJ2-1; 7 nucleotides line up with TRBD2. Trimming took 6 bases from V and 10 from J; bases not matched to a gene: 12. The CDR3 totals 14 residues. Per germline, CDR1 MGHRA and CDR2 YSYEKL. The CDR3: CASRTGLSLGEQFF. CDR3 in DNA: TGCGCCAGCAGGACGGGACTATCCCTTGGGGAGCAGTTCTTC.

The rearrangement uses TRBV5-6 and TRBJ2-7; TRBD2 is a possible D gene (6 bases). Germline CDR1 SGHDT, CDR2 YYEEEE. The V end lost 6 bases, the J end lost 4 bases, and 20 bases lay between the germline ends. CDR3 size: 15 residues. The CDR3 region is CASNQYRGSGYEQYF. The CDR3 DNA follows: TGTGCCAGCAACCAATACCGGGGGAGCGGGTACGAGCAGTACTTC.

The J gene is TRBJ2-2, the V gene TRBV29-1, with 9 bases fitting TRBD1. With 7 bases clipped from V and 1 base from J, the junction kept 4 bases outside the gene matches. Germline assignment: CDR1 SQVTM and CDR2 ANQGSEA. The CDR3 runs 14 residues. In nucleotides, the CDR3 is TGCAGCGCGAGGACAGGGGTGAACACCGGGGAGCTGTTTTTT. Translated, it gives CSARTGVNTGELFF.

This clone showed up just a few times. This chain connects TRBV7-2 to TRBJ2-7, with 8 nucleotides matching TRBD1. CDR1 is SGHTA and CDR2 is FQGNSA in the germline V gene. Trimming took 6 bases from V and 4 from J; bases not matched to a gene: 11. The CDR3 loop spans 15 amino acids. CDR3 coding DNA: TGTGCCAGCAGATCATATACAGGGGGTACATACGAGCAGTACTTC. Protein sequence: CASRSYTGGTYEQYF. Using reference TRBV7-2 and TRBJ2-7 for the parts outside the CDR3, the full variable domain is GAGVSQSPSNKVTEKGKDVELRCDPISGHTALYWYRQSLGQGLEFLIYFQGNSAPDKSGLPSDRFSAERTGGSVSTLTIQRTQQEDSAVYLCASRSYTGGTYEQYFGPGTRLTVT.

J is TRBJ1-5 and V is TRBV7-8; D gene uncertain. In germline, CDR1 is SGHVS, CDR2 FQNEAQ. The CDR3 spans 16 residues. Trimming stripped 5 bases from V and 5 bases from J, with 19 bases between. The CDR3 protein is CASSGLGSLRDQPQHF. The CDR3 DNA reads TGTGCCAGCAGCGGTTTGGGGAGCCTGAGGGATCAGCCCCAGCATTTT.

The rearrangement joins TRBV23-1 to TRBJ1-3, with 10 bases that match TRBD1. TRBV23-1 is annotated as an ORF whose role is uncertain. Germline trimming cut 3 bases from V and 2 bases from J; bases unmatched to any gene: 1. The CDR3 has 15 amino acids. CDR3 sequence: CASSHGQGAGNTIYF. The CDR3 DNA reads TGCGCCAGCAGTCACGGACAGGGGGCTGGAAACACCATATATTTT.

The chain couples TRBV5-4 to TRBJ2-7; TRBD1 matches 11 bases. J gave up 0 bases and V 3 bases, and 14 bases lay outside the gene matches. The CDR3 runs to 19 residues. In germline, CDR1 is SGHNT, CDR2 YYREEE (reference sequence). CDR3 residues: CASSWLRDRGKSFSYEQYF. DNA of the CDR3: TGTGCCAGCAGCTGGCTCCGGGACAGGGGGAAAAGTTTCTCCTACGAGCAGTACTTC.

The CDR3 loop is CASSQSRGANYGYTF. Here the CDR3 DNA reads TGTGCCAGCAGCCAATCGCGGGGGGCTAACTATGGCTACACCTTC. The chain links TRBV16 to TRBJ1-2; a possible D gene is TRBD1 (5 bases). CDR1 KGHSY and CDR2 FQNENV come from the germline V gene. V was shortened by 0 bases and J by 0 bases, with 8 bases between the two germline ends. This CDR3 is built from 15 residues.

Regarding this clone: Germline and junction disagree at one end, which may indicate a read error. The CDR3 loop is CASSLAANENIQYF. The CDR3 DNA reads as TGTGCCAGCAGCCTAGCGGCCAACGAAAACATTCAGTACTTC. The V call is TRBV7-2, the J call TRBJ2-4; the match to TRBD2 covers 7 bases. This CDR3 has 14 amino acids. CDR1 is SGHTA and CDR2 is FQGNSA in the germline V gene. The full variable domain, its missing parts supplied by reference TRBV7-2 and TRBJ2-4, is GAGVSQSPSNKVTEKGKDVELRCDPISGHTALYWYRQSLGQGLEFLIYFQGNSAPDKSGLPSDRFSAERTGGSVSTLTIQRTQQEDSAVYLCASSLAANENIQYFGAGTRLSVL.

The chain employs TRBV5-4 and TRBJ2-1; no firm D call. This CDR3 spans 13 amino acids. Trimming removed 1 base at V and 8 bases at J, with 10 bases between. Germline CDR1 is SGHNT and CDR2 is YYREEE (reference sequence). Here the CDR3 DNA reads TGTGCCAGCAGCTTGTGGGTAAGCGATGAGCAGTTCTTC. It yields the protein CASSLWVSDEQFF.

The CDR3 bases are TGTGCCAGCAGCCAACATGTGAGATCGAACACTGAAGCTTTCTTT. The encoded protein is CASSQHVRSNTEAFF. V and J are TRBV3-1 (or the pseudogene TRBV3-2) and TRBJ1-1; D is ambiguous. CDR1 and CDR2 from the germline V gene are LGHDT and YNNKEL (reference sequence). Trimming stripped 2 bases from V and 1 base from J, with 11 bases between. The CDR3 loop spans 15 amino acids.

The chain carries TRBV12-5 and TRBJ2-1; 15 bases are a match to TRBD2. CDR3 length: 16 residues. V trimming: 6 bases; J trimming: 3 bases; junction bases outside the gene matches: 3. Germline CDR1 is LGHNT and CDR2 is FRNRAP. CDR3 sequence (DNA): TGTGCTAGTGGGGGACTAGCGGGGGGCTACTACAATGAGCAGTTCTTC. Translating gives CASGGLAGGYYNEQFF. The full variable domain, rest sourced from reference TRBV12-5 and TRBJ2-1, is DARVTQTPRHKVTEMGQEVTMRCQPILGHNTVFWYRQTMMQGLELLAYFRNRAPLDDSGMPKDRFSAEMPDATLATLKIQPSEPRDSAVYFCASGGLAGGYYNEQFFGPGTRLTVL.

Written as DNA, the CDR3 is TGTGCCAGTAGTACTCGGACAGGGCGAGGAGAGACCCAGTACTTC. Residues: CASSTRTGRGETQYF. The chain uses TRBV19 and TRBJ2-5, with 8 bases that match TRBD1. Germline-derived CDR1 and CDR2 are LNHDA and SQIVND (reference sequence). V was clipped by 4 bases and J by 4 bases; unmatched bases: 8. The CDR3 consists of 15 residues.

CDR3 sequence: CASSSGTEAFF. As DNA, the CDR3 is TGTGCCAGCAGTTCGGGGACTGAAGCTTTCTTT. This rearrangement joins TRBV7-9 to TRBJ1-1; D is unclear. The CDR3 runs to 11 residues. V was clipped by 6 bases and J by 5 bases, with 7 bases between them. CDR1 and CDR2 (germline): SEHNR, FQNEAQ (reference sequence).

The chain has TRBV3-1 (or the pseudogene TRBV3-2) and TRBJ1-2, with D tentatively TRBD1 (6 bases). V was pared by 2 bases and J by 5 bases, with 12 bases between. Germline loops: CDR1 LGHDT, CDR2 YNNKEL (reference sequence). The CDR3 consists of 14 residues. Written as DNA, the CDR3 is TGTGCCAGCAGCCAAAGACAGGTTGGTTATGGCTACACCTTC. This gives the protein CASSQRQVGYGYTF.

The chain joins TRBV6-5 to TRBJ1-6; a possible D gene is TRBD1 (6 bases). V lost 5 bases to trimming and J lost 9 bases, with 11 bases between them. The CDR3 is 13 amino acids. CDR1 and CDR2 (germline): MNHEY, SVGAGI. The CDR3 sequence: CASSTGQISPLHF. The CDR3 nucleotides are TGTGCCAGCAGTACCGGACAGATTTCACCCCTCCACTTT.

The chain has TRBV25-1 and TRBJ2-5, with D tentatively TRBD1 (5 bases). The CDR3 sequence is 16 residues long. Germline V gives CDR1 MGHDK, CDR2 SYGVNS. Trimming stripped 6 bases from V and 4 bases from J, with 21 bases between. CDR3 sequence (DNA): TGTGCCAGCAGCCCCGGGTTAAAGGGGTTGCGAGAGACCCAGTACTTC. Translation: CASSPGLKGLRETQYF.

The V and J genes are TRBV6-5 and TRBJ1-1, with D uncertain. The CDR3 is made up of 14 amino acids. V dropped 4 bases and J dropped 1 base, with 10 bases sitting between them. From germline, CDR1 is MNHEY and CDR2 SVGAGI. CDR3 in DNA: TGTGCCAGCAGTTCCCCACACAGGAACACTGAAGCTTTCTTT. Its protein product is CASSSPHRNTEAFF.

The chain uses TRBV7-6 and TRBJ1-1; possibly TRBD1 for D (5 bases). CDR3 length: 17 residues. Between the trimmed V and J ends, which lost 1 base and 0 bases, there was a span of 15 bases. CDR1 and CDR2 (germline): SGHVS, FNYEAQ. For the CDR3, the DNA is TGTGCCAGCAGCTTAGTTTCCGGGGGGGGACTGAACACTGAAGCTTTCTTT. Translated: CASSLVSGGGLNTEAFF.

The chain combines TRBV2 with TRBJ1-4; 9 nucleotides agree with TRBD1. With V trimmed by 6 bases and J by 3 bases, 5 bases remained unmatched. The germline V gene encodes CDR1 SNHLY and CDR2 FYNNEI. The CDR3 extends over 15 amino acids. The CDR3 loop reads CASRTQGAPNEKLFF. CDR3 sequence (DNA): TGTGCCAGCAGAACACAGGGGGCCCCTAATGAAAAACTGTTTTTT.